Listed below are T cell receptor beta chains from one sample, sequenced in a study of shared clonotypes between healthy human individuals. Assay: immunoSEQ multiplex PCR; the TCRdb copy retains only in-frame clones and omits some. The data contain some 2,500,000 clones, approximately 94% of them singletons. Input material: naive CD4+ T cells from PBMCs. Every receptor here comes from a man younger than 30 in good health. Some clones in this sample may be carry-over from other donors' samples. The CDR3 runs from the conserved cysteine through the conserved F or W. Fields, in order: J gene, D gene, V gene, clone size, CDR3 protein, CDR3 DNA. A D gene is named only where the DNA matches it firmly. Rows may omit the clone size; those that give it use once, few, many or a size class.

>TRBJ1-2|-|TRBV9|-
CASSSLSAYYGYTF
TGTGCCAGCAGCTCGCTTTCAGCCTACTATGGCTACACCTTC
>TRBJ2-1|TRBD2|TRBV7-3|-
CASSRASGGYNEQFF
TGTGCCAGCAGCCGCGCTAGCGGGGGATACAATGAGCAGTTCTTC
>TRBJ2-3|TRBD1|TRBV2|once
CASRPLGVGGDTQYF
TGTGCCAGCAGGCCCCTAGGGGTAGGGGGCGATACGCAGTATTTT
>TRBJ1-1|TRBD1|TRBV7-2|-
CASSLEGAYTEAFF
TGTGCCAGCAGCTTAGAGGGGGCCTACACTGAAGCTTTCTTT
>TRBJ1-1|-|TRBV5-1|-
CASSWTVPQSEAFF
TGCGCCAGCAGCTGGACTGTTCCGCAATCTGAAGCTTTCTTT
>TRBJ2-7|TRBD2|TRBV5-8|-
CASSLPRYRLAKGYEQYF
TGTGCCAGCAGCTTGCCTCGGTATAGACTAGCGAAAGGCTACGAGCAGTACTTC
>TRBJ2-5|-|TRBV7-2|-
CASSLGRQETQYF
TGTGCCAGCAGCTTAGGGCGGCAAGAGACCCAGTACTTC
>TRBJ1-1|TRBD1|TRBV6-5|-
CASWDRFTEAFF
TGTGCCAGTTGGGACAGGTTCACTGAAGCTTTCTTT
>TRBJ2-7|TRBD1|TRBV27|-
CASSLRGDRVPYEQYF
TGTGCCAGCAGTTTAAGGGGAGACAGGGTCCCCTACGAGCAGTACTTC
>TRBJ2-7|-|TRBV29-1|-
CSARGSSYEQYF
TGCAGCGCTCGGGGGAGCTCCTACGAGCAGTACTTC
>TRBJ1-4|-|TRBV9|-
CASSVADVRSTNEKLFF
TGTGCCAGCAGCGTAGCCGACGTCCGTTCAACTAATGAAAAACTGTTTTTT
>TRBJ2-1|TRBD2|TRBV5-5|-
CASSSGLAGGRSYNEQFF
TGTGCCAGCAGCTCTGGACTAGCGGGAGGGCGCTCCTACAATGAGCAGTTCTTC
>TRBJ1-1|-|TRBV19|-
CASSIDRIGGKNTEAFF
TGTGCCAGTAGTATAGATCGCATCGGGGGCAAAAACACTGAAGCTTTCTTT
>TRBJ1-5|TRBD1|TRBV19|-
CASRREWDRQPQHF
TGTGCCAGTAGGAGGGAGTGGGACAGGCAGCCCCAGCATTTT
>TRBJ2-3|TRBD2|TRBV5-4|-
CASSLGRSLAGDDTQYF
TGTGCCAGCAGTCTTGGCCGTTCACTAGCGGGTGACGATACGCAGTATTTT
>TRBJ1-2|-|TRBV4-1|-
CASSPQGYYGYTF
TGCGCCAGCAGCCCTCAGGGTTACTATGGCTACACCTTC
>TRBJ2-5|TRBD1|TRBV28|-
CASTGTGGHETQYF
TGTGCCAGCACTGGGACAGGGGGCCATGAGACCCAGTACTTC
>TRBJ1-2|-|TRBV6-5|once
CATFREGASNYGYTF
TGTGCCACCTTTAGAGAGGGCGCTTCTAACTATGGCTACACCTTC
>TRBJ1-4|-|TRBV5-1|-
CASSGLPDGTNEKLFF
TGCGCCAGCAGCGGACTTCCGGACGGAACTAATGAAAAACTGTTTTTT
>TRBJ2-5|-|TRBV28|-
CASGNEETQYF
TGTGCCAGCGGAAACGAGGAGACCCAGTACTTC
>TRBJ1-1|-|TRBV28|-
CASSYTTGRLTEAFF
TGTGCCAGCAGTTATACCACAGGGAGACTCACTGAAGCTTTCTTT
>TRBJ2-3|TRBD2|TRBV2|-
CASSEGQLAGGITDTQYF
TGTGCCAGCAGTGAAGGGCAACTAGCGGGAGGGATCACAGATACGCAGTATTTT
>TRBJ2-7|-|TRBV14|-
CASSQGARGSYEQYF
TGTGCCAGCAGCCAAGGAGCGCGGGGCTCCTACGAGCAGTACTTC
>TRBJ2-5|-|TRBV5-1|-
CASSLVASGQETQYF
TGCGCCAGCAGCTTGGTTGCATCGGGGCAAGAGACCCAGTACTTC
>TRBJ2-2|-|TRBV6-1|-
CASSDGAGDSGELFF
TGTGCCAGCAGTGATGGAGCCGGGGACTCCGGGGAGCTGTTTTTT
>TRBJ2-3|TRBD2|TRBV19|-
CASSATSGRGTDTQYF
TGTGCCAGTAGTGCGACTAGCGGGAGGGGGACAGATACGCAGTATTTT
>TRBJ2-2|TRBD2|TRBV5-1|-
CATGTSPTGELFF
TGCGCCACCGGGACTAGCCCCACCGGGGAGCTGTTTTTT
>TRBJ2-7|TRBD2|TRBV10-3|once
CAISEVTSGSSYEQYF
TGTGCCATCAGTGAGGTGACTAGCGGGAGCTCCTACGAGCAGTACTTC
>TRBJ2-1|TRBD2|TRBV5-1|-
CASSSGLAELNEQFF
TGCGCCAGCAGCTCGGGACTAGCGGAGCTCAATGAGCAGTTCTTC